This T cell receptor beta chain was captured by sequencing in a study of blood T cell repertoires in COVID-19 (TCRdb year 2020). Study-wide context: Collaborator samples came from the United States, Italy and Spain and covered acute and convalescent phases of COVID-19. The material from the prospective study consisted of cDNA or gDNA derived from T cells, B-cell-depleted T cells, or PBMCs. Deeply sampled blood TCRbeta repertoires from subjects exposed to, actively infected with, or recovered from COVID-19 were included in the dataset. A freely available public database, intended as a resource for researchers studying the immune response to SARS-CoV-2, is where the repertoires were released. Samples were obtained from the ongoing ImmuneRACE study (first 160 participants) and from 1,254 subjects provided by 6 global collaborators. A de-identified subject ID, COVID-19 status, age in years and sex were almost always included in the sample metadata. Where HLA class I and class II types were available, the types were taken from metadata supplied by the sample provider, not from assay-based typing. What the work shows at the level of the full study, not this receptor alone: Clinical and demographic metadata were provided uncurated, with the amount varying by source and participant.

Samples from volunteer blood donors who had recovered from COVID-19 were contributed by a second Seattle source. The collaborating institutions used their own protocols to collect whole blood in K2EDTA tubes. For TCRbeta analysis, collaborator samples were shipped as frozen whole blood, as isolated PBMCs, or as DNA extracted from either sample type. Details on this clone: Its antigen specificity is not known. No clone much larger than this one lies a single base away; base qualities are absent.

TCRbeta CDR3 regions were amplified from genomic DNA by means of the immunoSEQ Assay, a bias-controlled multiplex PCR. Concerning the study's data processing: Nucleated cell counts per sample were estimated from amplification of reference gene primers within the assay. To quantify the absolute abundance of each unique TCRbeta CDR3 rearrangement, sequence reads were collapsed and filtered. For each sample, productive Simpson clonality was calculated as the square root of Simpson's diversity index across productive rearrangements. This is the immuneACCESS table as TCRdb keeps it, with only in-frame sequences that have V and J called. A part of the clones is gone; compared with another copy, unresolved V genes explain less than half, and the rest is unexplained. Clonal size and the V and J genes are those of that table, whereas D and trimming came from the DNA. For this sample the table gives approximately 240,000 clones, of which more than 70% were detected only once. About 2.1% of the sample comes from the top ten.

CDR1 and CDR2 are drawn from the germline V gene: MDHEN, SYDVKM. Clipping removes 6 bases from V and 4 bases from J, with 9 as the unmatched junction base count. The CDR3 measures 15 amino acids from cysteine to phenylalanine. This entry keeps only the CDR3 DNA: 45 bases, framed from base 1. The sequencing input was peripheral blood. This clonotype was obtained from a woman aged 40 to 50 who had recovered from COVID-19. The V and J genes are TRBV28 and TRBJ1-3; TRBD1 lines up with 7 middle nucleotides. The nucleotides read TGTGCCAGCAGATACCTGACAGGGATGGGAAACACCATATATTTT. Its coded protein is CASRYLTGMGNTIYF.